The clone carrying this T cell receptor (beta chain) was picked up a small number of times. Germline assignment: CDR1 SGHTA and CDR2 FQGTGA. The junction had 8 bases not matched to a gene; V was cut back by 5 bases and J by 6 bases. This CDR3 is 14 amino acids long. Here immunoSEQ multiplex PCR was the method, and the copy in TCRdb shows in-frame clones only, minus some. The sample holds around 18,000 clones, about 91% seen once. The data stem from a study of blood T cell repertoires in COVID-19. On the study more broadly: There were acute and convalescent COVID-19 samples, and they came from the United States, Italy and Spain.

The chain combines TRBV7-3 with TRBJ2-7; 9 bases are a match to TRBD1. This clonotype was sampled from a man aged 55 to 70 with active COVID-19. The specimen sequenced was peripheral blood. CDR3 sequence: CASSRTGVDLEQYF. The CDR3 DNA reads as TGTGCCAGCAGCCGGACAGGGGTAGACCTCGAGCAGTACTTC. The full variable domain, with the rest looked up from reference TRBV7-3 and TRBJ2-7, is GAGVSQTPSNKVTEKGKYVELRCDPISGHTALYWYRQSLGQGPEFLIYFQGTGAADDSGLPNDRFFAVRPEGSVSTLKIQRTERGDSAVYLCASSRTGVDLEQYFGPGTRLTVT.